This entry lists 11 T cell receptor beta chains sequenced from one sample in a study of blood T cell repertoires in COVID-19. The repertoire was sequenced with immunoSEQ multiplex PCR; TCRdb's copy has only in-frame clones and lacks some. Of fewer than 300,000 clones listed, approximately 90% are singletons. Sequenced: peripheral blood. The receptor set was obtained from a woman aged 45-60 years with COVID-19, enrolled during active disease.

The V and J genes are TRBV6-5 and TRBJ2-7, with a weak D call TRBD2 (5 bases). The V gene's germline CDR1 is MNHEY and CDR2 SVGAGI. V was shortened by 10 bases and J by 7 bases, with 17 bases between the two germline ends. The CDR3 spans 12 residues. In nucleotides, the CDR3 is TGTGCCACCAATACCGGGAAGAAGGAGCAGTACTTC. Translating gives CATNTGKKEQYF.

V gene TRBV13 combines with J gene TRBJ2-2; unclear D gene. CDR1 PRHDT and CDR2 FYEKMQ come from the germline V gene (reference sequence). With 5 bases removed from V and 4 bases from J, the gap between germline ends came to 11 bases. The CDR3 is made up of 14 amino acids. DNA for the CDR3: TGTGCCAGCAGCCTTCCCCGGAGCACCGGGGAGCTGTTTTTT. Amino acid sequence: CASSLPRSTGELFF.

V is TRBV6-6 and J is TRBJ1-2; D gene uncertain. CDR1 and CDR2 (germline): MNHNY, SVGAGI (reference sequence). V was trimmed by 7 bases and J by 3 bases, leaving 12 bases between them. This CDR3 is built from 13 residues. In DNA, the CDR3 is TGTGCCAGCAATTTCGAGGAGGACTATGGCTACACCTTC. This sequence encodes CASNFEEDYGYTF.

In this sample, this clone turned up a few times. This chain connects TRBV7-3 to TRBJ2-2; no reliable D call. V was trimmed by 8 bases and J by 5 bases, leaving 12 bases between them. Per the germline V gene, CDR1 is SGHTA and CDR2 is FQGTGA. The CDR3 loop spans 13 amino acids. The CDR3: CASGLPKTGELFF. CDR3 coding DNA: TGTGCCAGCGGGCTACCCAAGACCGGGGAGCTGTTTTTT.

This sequence joins TRBV6-2 or TRBV6-3 and TRBJ1-1; tentative D call: TRBD1 (5 bases). Trimming pared 2 bases from V and 1 base from J, leaving 8 bases between. The germline CDR1 and CDR2 sequences are MNHEY and SVGEGT. This CDR3 has 14 amino acids. In DNA form, the CDR3 reads TGTGCCAGCAGTTACGGGGGGTGGAACACTGAAGCTTTCTTT. Amino acids: CASSYGGWNTEAFF.

V gene TRBV24-1 combines with J gene TRBJ2-2; D is perhaps TRBD2 (6 bases). Trimming cost V 0 bases and J 13 bases, with 8 bases left between them. Germline assignment: CDR1 KGHDR and CDR2 SFDVKD. The CDR3 has 12 residues. The CDR3 here is CATSDLGGWLFF. The CDR3 DNA sequence: TGTGCCACCAGTGATTTGGGGGGGTGGCTGTTTTTT.

This clone came up many times. At the DNA level, this CDR3 is encoded by other sequences in the same sample as well. The rearrangement joins TRBV4-1 to TRBJ1-1, with 7 positions matching TRBD1. The CDR3 length is 15 residues. The germline gives CDR1 MGHRA, CDR2 YSYEKL. After removal of 0 bases from V and 4 bases from J, the junction contained 5 bases not matched to a gene. The CDR3 sequence: CASSQDGSGGTEAFF. The CDR3 DNA sequence: TGCGCCAGCAGCCAAGATGGGTCAGGGGGCACTGAAGCTTTCTTT.

V gene TRBV6-2 or TRBV6-3 combines with J gene TRBJ1-1; TRBD1 aligns across 10 bases. V was pared by 0 bases and J by 3 bases, with 7 bases of the junction left unmatched. CDR1 and CDR2 (germline): MNHEY, SVGEGT. The CDR3 is made up of 17 amino acids. This CDR3 reads CASSYSTGQGIDTEAFF. CDR3 DNA sequence: TGTGCCAGCAGTTACTCGACGGGACAGGGGATCGACACTGAAGCTTTCTTT.

This sequence joins TRBV5-1 and TRBJ2-1; 8 bases match TRBD2. The CDR3 sequence is 16 residues long. V dropped 0 bases and J dropped 0; count of bases not matched to a gene: 2. Germline V gene data show CDR1 as SGHRS and CDR2 as YFSETQ. CDR3 amino acids: CASSLGLAYSYNEQFF. The CDR3, as DNA: TGCGCCAGCAGCTTGGGACTAGCGTACTCCTACAATGAGCAGTTCTTC.

In this sample, this clone turned up once. This chain connects TRBV19 to TRBJ1-2, with 9 bases that match TRBD1. With 6 bases clipped from V and 8 bases from J, the junction kept 10 bases outside the gene matches. Germline V gene lookup returns CDR1 LNHDA and CDR2 SQIVND (reference sequence). The CDR3 sequence is 14 residues long. The CDR3 DNA is TGTGCCAGTAGAACGGACAGGGGCTATATGGGCTACACCTTC. Translation gives CASRTDRGYMGYTF.

This clone was detected a few times. The rearrangement uses TRBV7-9 and TRBJ2-7; the match to TRBD2 covers 9 bases. The CDR3 spans 15 residues. Germline V gene lookup returns CDR1 SEHNR and CDR2 FQNEAQ (reference sequence). Trimming removed 11 bases from V and 6 bases from J; junction bases left unmatched: 17. The CDR3 DNA follows: TGTGCCGGAGGAAGGCTAGCGGGAAAAGATCCCGAGCAGTACTTC. It codes for CAGGRLAGKDPEQYF.